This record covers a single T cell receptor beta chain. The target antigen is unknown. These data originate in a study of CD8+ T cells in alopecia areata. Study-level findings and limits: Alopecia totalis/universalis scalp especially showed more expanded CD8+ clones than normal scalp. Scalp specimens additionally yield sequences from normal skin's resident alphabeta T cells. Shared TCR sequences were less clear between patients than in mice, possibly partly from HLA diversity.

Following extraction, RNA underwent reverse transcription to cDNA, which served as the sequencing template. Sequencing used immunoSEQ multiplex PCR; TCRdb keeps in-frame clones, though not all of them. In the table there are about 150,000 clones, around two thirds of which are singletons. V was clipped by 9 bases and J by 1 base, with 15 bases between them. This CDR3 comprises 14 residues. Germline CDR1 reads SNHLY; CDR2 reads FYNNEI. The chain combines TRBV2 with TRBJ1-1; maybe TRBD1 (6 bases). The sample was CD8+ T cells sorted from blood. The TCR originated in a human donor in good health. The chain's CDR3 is CASSLGTSNTEAFF. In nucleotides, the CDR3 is TGTGCCAGTTCGCTTGGGACATCGAACACTGAAGCTTTCTTT.